Listed below are T cell receptor beta chains from one sample, sequenced in a study of blood T cell repertoires in COVID-19. TCRdb keeps only in-frame clones here, not all; method: immunoSEQ multiplex PCR. The table lists some 350,000 clones, 70% to 90% of them singletons. Sample: PBMCs or T cells enriched from blood (not recorded which). The receptors come from a woman aged 25 to 39 who had recovered from COVID-19. CDR3s leave out the opening cysteine and the closing phenylalanine or tryptophan. Fields, in order: V gene, CDR3 length, J gene, CDR3 protein.

TRBV5-5	12	TRBJ2-7	ASSLVPQGFEQY
TRBV5-1	13	TRBJ2-1	ASSVNSGGGDEQF
TRBV30	17	TRBJ2-1	AWNLGLAGVVSSYNEQF
TRBV6-5	12	TRBJ2-7	ASSYSAVTYEQY
TRBV27	11	TRBJ1-2	ASSPSGGYGYT
TRBV7-2	14	TRBJ2-1	ASSLSVGEAGHEQF
TRBV5-1	13	TRBJ1-2	ASSLEGQGMYGYT
TRBV30	13	TRBJ1-3	AWSTGDLSGNTIY
TRBV28	15	TRBJ2-1	ASSLVSAGPSYNEQF
TRBV11-3	13	TRBJ2-7	ASSLEGASSYEQY
TRBV18	13	TRBJ2-3	ASAPLAGVTDTQY
TRBV10-3	11	TRBJ1-2	AISEGGGYGYT
TRBV11-2	13	TRBJ2-3	ASSLFRGGTDTQY
TRBV19	15	TRBJ2-7	ASSIDGRTSVPYEQY
TRBV5-5	13	TRBJ2-5	ASSLGLAGVETQY
TRBV10-3	13	TRBJ2-3	AISETSAEGGTQY
TRBV4-1	12	TRBJ1-4	ASSQTPVNEKLF
TRBV5-1	16	TRBJ2-2	ASSLVAGLAANTGELF
TRBV2	11	TRBJ1-5	ASSQGAWQPQH
TRBV3-1/TRBV3-2	12	TRBJ1-5	ASSPQRTGQPQH
TRBV29-1	12	TRBJ2-5	STSLTGQRETQY
TRBV4-3	11	TRBJ1-2	ASSQELRFGYT
TRBV6-5	12	TRBJ2-7	ASSNMLGAYEQY
TRBV9	12	TRBJ1-1	ASSPMGGWTEAF
TRBV7-3	15	TRBJ2-3	ASSLFPGLASTDTQY
TRBV3-1/TRBV3-2	15	TRBJ2-3	ASSQGHGMRGEDTQY
TRBV29-1	15	TRBJ1-2	SVVSRTINWGDYGYT
TRBV11-2	11	TRBJ1-1	ASSKRGGSEAF
TRBV10-3	11	TRBJ1-2	AISEGSNYGYT